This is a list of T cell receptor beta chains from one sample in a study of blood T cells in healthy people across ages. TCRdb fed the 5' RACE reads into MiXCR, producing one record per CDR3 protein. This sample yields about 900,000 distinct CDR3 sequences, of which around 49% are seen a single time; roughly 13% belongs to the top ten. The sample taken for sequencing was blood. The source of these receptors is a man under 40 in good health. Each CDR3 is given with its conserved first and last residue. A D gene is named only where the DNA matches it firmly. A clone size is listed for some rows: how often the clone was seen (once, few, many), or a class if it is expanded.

CASSLSPLTGTGREKPFF | TGTGCCAGCAGTTTGTCCCCTCTTACCGGGACGGGGAGGGAAAAACCGTTTTTT | NA | NA | TRBJ1-4 | TRBV12-3/TRBV12-4
CASGPGQGSGGYTF | TGCGCCAGCGGACCCGGACAGGGTAGTGGTGGCTACACCTTC | TRBD1 | NA | TRBJ1-2 | TRBV5-1
CASTLLPMVETYEQYF | TGTGCCAGCACTCTACTCCCCATGGTAGAAACCTACGAGCAGTACTTC | NA | NA | TRBJ2-7 | TRBV6-5
CATGQPSPTHGYTF | TGTGCCACGGGACAGCCATCCCCTACCCATGGCTACACCTTC | TRBD1 | NA | TRBJ1-2 | TRBV10-3
CSVGTGAIYEQYF | TGCAGCGTTGGGACAGGGGCTATATACGAGCAGTACTTC | TRBD1 | NA | TRBJ2-7 | TRBV29-1
CASSFVRGNGQFF | TGTGCCAGCAGCTTTGTCAGGGGGAACGGGCAGTTCTTC | TRBD1 | NA | TRBJ2-1 | TRBV5-6
CASSLGLASQETQYF | TGCGCCAGCAGCTTGGGACTAGCGTCCCAAGAGACCCAGTACTTC | TRBD2 | NA | TRBJ2-5 | TRBV5-1
CSARDQLGTSGSKGTDTQYF | TGCAGTGCTAGAGATCAGTTAGGGACTAGCGGGAGTAAGGGGACAGATACGCAGTATTTT | TRBD2 | NA | TRBJ2-3 | TRBV20-1
CASSLGSWQPQHF | TGTGCCAGCAGCTTAGGGAGCTGGCAGCCCCAGCATTTT | NA | NA | TRBJ1-5 | TRBV7-2
CASNGGGSQPQHF | TGTGCCAGCAACGGAGGGGGGAGTCAGCCCCAGCATTTT | NA | NA | TRBJ1-5 | TRBV27
CASSHTGEGYSNQPQHF | TGTGCCAGCAGCCATACAGGGGAGGGGTATAGCAATCAGCCCCAGCATTTT | TRBD1 | few | TRBJ1-5 | TRBV4-2
CASSQSFKTGSSYEQYF | TGCGCCAGCAGCCAATCATTTAAGACAGGGAGCTCCTACGAGCAGTACTTC | TRBD1 | NA | TRBJ2-7 | TRBV4-1
CASSRRQGGSGQPQHF | TGTGCCAGCAGCCGTAGACAGGGGGGAAGCGGTCAGCCCCAGCATTTT | TRBD1 | NA | TRBJ1-5 | TRBV6-5
CSARVGTGRSSGSPLHF | TGCAGTGCTAGAGTGGGGACAGGGCGAAGCAGCGGTTCACCCCTCCACTTT | TRBD1 | NA | TRBJ1-6 | TRBV20-1
CASSSQGQLGNTIYF | TGTGCCAGCAGCTCCCAGGGTCAACTCGGAAACACCATATATTTT | NA | once | TRBJ1-3 | TRBV7-2
CASSLPPGRNIQYF | TGTGCCAGCAGTCTCCCCCCGGGACGTAACATTCAGTACTTC | NA | NA | TRBJ2-4 | TRBV28
CTSSWRTSGYNEQFF | TGTACCAGCAGTTGGAGGACTAGCGGTTACAATGAGCAGTTCTTC | TRBD2 | NA | TRBJ2-1 | TRBV7-2
CASTDRWQPQHF | TGTGCCAGCACAGACAGGTGGCAGCCCCAGCATTTT | NA | few | TRBJ1-5 | TRBV12-3/TRBV12-4
CASSLPPGYNEQFF | TGTGCCAGCAGCTTGCCGCCAGGTTACAATGAGCAGTTCTTC | NA | few | TRBJ2-1 | TRBV7-2
CASSQLAGSSYNEQFF | TGTGCCAGCAGCCAGTTAGCGGGGAGCTCCTACAATGAGCAGTTCTTC | TRBD2 | many | TRBJ2-1 | TRBV14
CASSRIRTSGEETQYF | TGTGCCAGCAGTCGGATCCGGACTAGCGGGGAAGAGACCCAGTACTTC | TRBD2 | NA | TRBJ2-5 | TRBV28
CATANNYEQYF | TGTGCCACCGCGAATAACTACGAGCAGTACTTC | NA | few | TRBJ2-7 | TRBV28
CASRATGGHDEQYF | TGCGCCAGCAGGGCAACAGGGGGTCACGACGAGCAGTACTTC | TRBD1 | NA | TRBJ2-7 | TRBV4-1
CASSLVGDTYNEQFF | TGTGCCAGCAGCCTAGTTGGGGATACCTACAATGAGCAGTTCTTC | NA | once | TRBJ2-1 | TRBV7-3
CASSATTGTTYIEVNYGYTF | TGCGCCAGCAGCGCCACAACCGGGACAACCTATATAGAAGTTAACTATGGCTACACCTTC | NA | NA | TRBJ1-2 | TRBV4-1
CASSQSAQGGKTNIQYF | TGCGCCAGCAGCCAATCGGCTCAAGGGGGGAAGACGAACATTCAGTACTTC | NA | NA | TRBJ2-4 | TRBV4-1
CASSPTGIYGYTF | TGTGCCAGCAGTCCCACAGGGATCTATGGCTACACCTTC | NA | NA | TRBJ1-2 | TRBV12-3/TRBV12-4
CASSVEPGNLYGYTF | TGTGCCAGCAGCGTAGAGCCAGGGAACCTCTATGGCTACACCTTC | NA | NA | TRBJ1-2 | TRBV9
CASSPPTARHNSPLHF | TGTGCCAGCAGTCCCCCGACAGCCCGTCATAATTCACCCCTCCACTTT | NA | NA | TRBJ1-6 | TRBV28
CASSEHGGGKFF | TGTGCCAGCAGTGAACATGGCGGGGGCAAGTTCTTC | NA | NA | TRBJ2-1 | TRBV2
CASSDRPGLSFGTQYF | TGTGCCAGCAGCGACCGTCCGGGACTCAGCTTTGGGACGCAGTATTTT | NA | NA | TRBJ2-3 | TRBV7-9
CASSLGRPANYGYTF | TGTGCCAGCAGCTTAGGACGGCCAGCTAACTATGGCTACACCTTC | NA | NA | TRBJ1-2 | TRBV7-2
CASSPRGSGTEAFF | TGTGCCAGCAGTCCTCGGGGGTCAGGCACTGAAGCTTTCTTT | NA | NA | TRBJ1-1 | TRBV28
CATSRGQGAFLEKLFF | TGTGCCACCAGCAGAGGACAGGGGGCATTTCTTGAAAAACTGTTTTTT | TRBD1 | NA | TRBJ1-4 | TRBV15
CASSRGQRATEAFF | TGTGCCAGCAGCCGGGGACAGCGGGCGACTGAAGCTTTCTTT | TRBD1 | NA | TRBJ1-1 | TRBV7-8
CANGGGVQPQHF | TGTGCCAACGGGGGAGGAGTTCAGCCCCAGCATTTT | NA | once | TRBJ1-5 | TRBV28
CACSVGGSAWRTQYF | TGTGCCTGCAGCGTAGGAGGATCCGCCTGGCGTACGCAGTATTTT | NA | NA | TRBJ2-3 | TRBV9
CASSYGGSYGYTF | TGTGCCAGCAGTTACGGGGGTAGCTATGGCTACACCTTC | NA | NA | TRBJ1-2 | TRBV6-5
CASSLVNGGAEQYF | TGTGCCAGCAGCTTAGTCAACGGGGGGGCCGAGCAGTACTTC | TRBD2 | NA | TRBJ2-7 | TRBV7-9
CASSSLGTGASTDTQYF | TGTGCCAGCAGTTCCCTGGGGACAGGAGCTAGCACAGATACGCAGTATTTT | TRBD1 | NA | TRBJ2-3 | TRBV28
CASSYAGTGNTEAFF | TGTGCCAGCAGTTACGCCGGGACGGGGAACACTGAAGCTTTCTTT | NA | once | TRBJ1-1 | TRBV6-5
CASSLASLAGLGEQFF | TGTGCCAGCAGCTTAGCTTCACTAGCGGGGTTGGGTGAGCAGTTCTTC | TRBD2 | few | TRBJ2-1 | TRBV7-6
CSARGPWGNQPQHF | TGCAGTGCTAGGGGGCCCTGGGGCAATCAGCCCCAGCATTTT | NA | few | TRBJ1-5 | TRBV20-1
CASSPGWTANYGYTF | TGCGCCAGCAGCCCAGGGTGGACCGCTAACTATGGCTACACCTTC | NA | NA | TRBJ1-2 | TRBV5-1
CSAESGGSGNEQFF | TGCAGTGCAGAGAGCGGGGGGTCGGGCAATGAGCAGTTCTTC | TRBD2 | NA | TRBJ2-1 | TRBV20-1
CASSESAGGDIQYF | TGTGCCAGCAGTGAATCAGCAGGGGGGGACATTCAGTACTTC | NA | few | TRBJ2-4 | TRBV25-1
CASSTLGPGPDTQYF | TGTGCCAGCAGTACACTGGGGCCTGGCCCAGATACGCAGTATTTT | NA | NA | TRBJ2-3 | TRBV6-5
CASSLPLSGVSYEQYF | TGTGCCAGCAGCCTACCCTTGAGCGGGGTCTCCTACGAGCAGTACTTC | TRBD2 | NA | TRBJ2-7 | TRBV14